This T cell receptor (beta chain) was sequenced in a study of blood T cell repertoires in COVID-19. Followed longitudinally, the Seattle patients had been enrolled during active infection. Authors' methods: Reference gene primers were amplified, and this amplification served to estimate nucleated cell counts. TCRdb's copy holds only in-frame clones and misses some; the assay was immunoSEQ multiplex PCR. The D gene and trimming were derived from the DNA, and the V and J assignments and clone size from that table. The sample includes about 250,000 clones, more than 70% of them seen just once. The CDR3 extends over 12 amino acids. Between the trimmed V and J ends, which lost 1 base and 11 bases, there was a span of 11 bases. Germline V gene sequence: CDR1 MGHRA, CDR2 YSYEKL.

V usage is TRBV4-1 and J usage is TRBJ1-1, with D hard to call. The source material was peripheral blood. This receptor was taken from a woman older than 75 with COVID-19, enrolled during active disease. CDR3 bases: TGCGCCAGCAGCCAAGGCCCGCGGGAGGCTTTCTTT. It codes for CASSQGPREAFF.